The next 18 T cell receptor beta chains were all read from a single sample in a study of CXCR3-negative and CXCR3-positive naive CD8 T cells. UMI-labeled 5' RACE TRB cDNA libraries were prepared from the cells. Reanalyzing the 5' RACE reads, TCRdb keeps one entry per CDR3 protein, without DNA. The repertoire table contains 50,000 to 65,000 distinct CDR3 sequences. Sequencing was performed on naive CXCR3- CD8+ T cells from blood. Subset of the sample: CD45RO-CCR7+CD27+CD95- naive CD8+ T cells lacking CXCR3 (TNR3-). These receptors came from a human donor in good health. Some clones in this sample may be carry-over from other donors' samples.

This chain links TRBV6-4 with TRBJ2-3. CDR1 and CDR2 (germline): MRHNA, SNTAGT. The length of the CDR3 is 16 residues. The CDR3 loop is CASSERGTSGTDTQYF.

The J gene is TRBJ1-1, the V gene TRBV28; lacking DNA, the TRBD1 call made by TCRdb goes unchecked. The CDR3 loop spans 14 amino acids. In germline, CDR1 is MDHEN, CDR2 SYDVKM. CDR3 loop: CASSLDRLNTEAFF.

This chain's CDR3 is CASSLGAGLQETQYF. The chain is built from TRBV7-9 and TRBJ2-5; TCRdb's D gene call, TRBD2, goes unchecked for lack of DNA. There are 15 residues in the CDR3. Germline V lookup: CDR1 SEHNR, CDR2 FQNEAQ (reference sequence).

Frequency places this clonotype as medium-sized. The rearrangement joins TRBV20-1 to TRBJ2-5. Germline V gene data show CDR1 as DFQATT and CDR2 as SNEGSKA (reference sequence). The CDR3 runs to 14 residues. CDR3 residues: CSATSLVSEETQYF.

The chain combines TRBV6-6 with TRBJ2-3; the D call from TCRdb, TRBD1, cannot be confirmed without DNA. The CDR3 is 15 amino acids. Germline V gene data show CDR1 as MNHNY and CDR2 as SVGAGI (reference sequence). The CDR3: CASSYPQGNPDTQYF.

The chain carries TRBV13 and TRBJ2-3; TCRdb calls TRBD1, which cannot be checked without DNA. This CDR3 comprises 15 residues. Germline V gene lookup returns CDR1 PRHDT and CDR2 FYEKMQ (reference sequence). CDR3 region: CASSLPTTGKDTQYF.

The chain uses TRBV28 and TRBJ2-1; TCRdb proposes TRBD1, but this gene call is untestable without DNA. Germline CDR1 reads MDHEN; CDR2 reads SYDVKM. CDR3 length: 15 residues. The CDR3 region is CASSFQLGQGAGQFF.

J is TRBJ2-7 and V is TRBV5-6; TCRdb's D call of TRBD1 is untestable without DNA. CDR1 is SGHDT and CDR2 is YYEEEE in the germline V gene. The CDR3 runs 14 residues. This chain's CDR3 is CASSLVPPYGEQYF.

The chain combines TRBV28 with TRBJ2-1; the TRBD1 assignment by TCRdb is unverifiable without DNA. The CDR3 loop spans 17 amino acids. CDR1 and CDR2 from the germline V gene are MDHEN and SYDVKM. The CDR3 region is CASSLSTSWGGGSEQFF.

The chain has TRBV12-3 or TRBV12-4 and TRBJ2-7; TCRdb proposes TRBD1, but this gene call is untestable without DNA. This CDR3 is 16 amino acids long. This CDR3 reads CASSPLEAGSSYEQYF.

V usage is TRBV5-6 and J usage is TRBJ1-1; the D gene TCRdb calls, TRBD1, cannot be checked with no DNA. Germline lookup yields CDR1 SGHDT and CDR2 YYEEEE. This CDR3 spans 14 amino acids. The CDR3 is CASSLVPTGGEAFF.

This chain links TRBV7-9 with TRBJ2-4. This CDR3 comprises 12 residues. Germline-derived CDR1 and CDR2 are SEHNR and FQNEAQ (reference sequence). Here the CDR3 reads CASSLARDIQYF.

The CDR3: CASSPGLANQETQYF. J is TRBJ2-5 and V is TRBV5-1; the D call of TRBD2 rests on TCRdb alone, since no DNA is present to check it. CDR1 and CDR2 from the germline V gene are SGHRS and YFSETQ. This CDR3 has 15 residues. Full variable domain (remainder filled in from reference TRBV5-1 and TRBJ2-5): KAGVTQTPRYLIKTRGQQVTLSCSPISGHRSVSWYQQTPGQGLQFLFEYFSETQRNKGNFPGRFSGRQFSNSRSEMNVSTLELGDSALYLCASSPGLANQETQYFGPGTRLLVL.

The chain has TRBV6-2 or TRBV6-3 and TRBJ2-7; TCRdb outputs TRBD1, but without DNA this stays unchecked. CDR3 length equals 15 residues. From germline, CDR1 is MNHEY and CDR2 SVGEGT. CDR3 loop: CASSHPPGAAYEQYF.

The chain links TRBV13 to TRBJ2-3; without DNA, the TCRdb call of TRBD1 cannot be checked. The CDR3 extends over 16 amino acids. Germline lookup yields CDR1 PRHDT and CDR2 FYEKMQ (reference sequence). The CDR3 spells CASSLEQGLSTDTQYF.

This chain's CDR3 is CASSQEAAEYEQYF. The genes are TRBV4-3 and TRBJ2-7. The CDR3 totals 14 residues. The germline CDR1 and CDR2 sequences are LGHNA and YSLEER.

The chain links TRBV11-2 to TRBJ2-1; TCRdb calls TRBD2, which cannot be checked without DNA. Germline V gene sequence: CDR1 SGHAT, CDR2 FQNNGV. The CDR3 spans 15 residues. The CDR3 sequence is CASSLVRLAVDEQFF.

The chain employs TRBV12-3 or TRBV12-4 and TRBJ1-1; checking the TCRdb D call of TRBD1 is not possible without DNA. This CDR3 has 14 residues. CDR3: CASSIGQGSTEAFF.